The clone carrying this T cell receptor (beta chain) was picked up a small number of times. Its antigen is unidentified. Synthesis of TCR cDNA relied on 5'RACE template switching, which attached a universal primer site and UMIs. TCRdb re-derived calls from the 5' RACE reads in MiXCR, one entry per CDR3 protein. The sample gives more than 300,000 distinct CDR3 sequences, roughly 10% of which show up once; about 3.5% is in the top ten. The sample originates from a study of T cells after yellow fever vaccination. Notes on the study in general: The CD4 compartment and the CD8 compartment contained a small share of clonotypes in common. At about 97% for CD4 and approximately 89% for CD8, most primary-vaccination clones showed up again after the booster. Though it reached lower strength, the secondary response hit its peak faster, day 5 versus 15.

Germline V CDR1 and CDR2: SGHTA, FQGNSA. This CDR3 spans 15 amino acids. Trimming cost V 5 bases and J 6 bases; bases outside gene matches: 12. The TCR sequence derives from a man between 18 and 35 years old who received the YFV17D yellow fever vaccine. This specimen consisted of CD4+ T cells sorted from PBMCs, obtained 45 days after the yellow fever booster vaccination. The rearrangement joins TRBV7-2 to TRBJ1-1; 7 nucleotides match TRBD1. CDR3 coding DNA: TGTGCCAGCAGCCTAAGCCCCAGGGGGAGGGCTGAAGCTTTCTTT. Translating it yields CASSLSPRGRAEAFF.